This paragraph reports one T cell receptor (beta chain). Its antigen is not known. Germline loops: CDR1 SEHNR, CDR2 FQNEAQ (reference sequence). The V gene lost 5 bases and the J gene lost 7 bases, with 24 bases spanning the gap. This CDR3 has 17 residues. These data are taken from a study of graft-versus-host responses after intestinal transplantation. Produced via immunoSEQ multiplex PCR; TCRdb's table is partial and in-frame only. The sample contains 25,000 to 30,000 clones, about 92% of which appear only once. Study-level results: Maximum circulating GvH clone levels tracked with early post-transplant HvG decreases.

The material sequenced was PBMCs, taken approximately 66 days after intestinal transplant. The V call is TRBV7-9, the J call TRBJ2-1, with unresolved D. This TCR was recovered from a human patient who received an intestinal transplant, so some T cells may come from the graft donor. CDR3 amino acids: CASSPQEAGYKGNEQFF. CDR3 coding DNA: TGTGCCAGCAGCCCCCAGGAAGCCGGTTATAAAGGAAATGAGCAGTTCTTC.